The entry below describes one TCR beta chain. Its target is unknown. The data are from a study of graft-versus-host responses after intestinal transplantation. Study summary: Anti-thymocyte globulin served as induction for all recipients, who then took tacrolimus and steroids for about 3 years.

Data came from immunoSEQ multiplex PCR; TCRdb stores just in-frame clones and leaves some out. The sample holds approximately 11,000 clones, about nine tenths seen once. As for time point: postoperative day 105 after intestinal transplantation (dayNNNN = postoperative day). Germline CDR1 SGDLS, CDR2 YYNGEE. This CDR3 spans 17 amino acids. With 0 bases clipped from V and 4 bases from J, the junction kept 7 bases outside the gene matches. Findings and limits, study-wide: Clonal ratios of graft-versus-host to host-versus-graft in allografts were high for patients exhibiting graft-donor T cell macrochimerism. Among circulating GvH clones, peak levels were associated with early post-transplant declines in HvG clones.

The sequenced sample was PBMCs, obtained 105 days after intestinal transplantation. The chain is built from TRBV9 and TRBJ2-3; 11 bases agree with TRBD1. The sequence was obtained from a human patient who received an intestinal transplant, so some T cells may come from the graft donor. This CDR3 is CASSVVRWGQGADTQYF. In DNA form, the CDR3 reads TGTGCCAGCAGCGTAGTGAGGTGGGGACAGGGGGCAGATACGCAGTATTTT.